Each of the 18 T cell receptor beta chains below was sequenced from the same sample in a study of response to subunit inactivated influenza vaccine. From the RT-PCR reads, TCRdb called clonotypes with MiXCR, one entry per CDR3 protein. Counted here are approximately 570,000 distinct CDR3 sequences, about 7.6% occurring once; the ten biggest clones make up 10% to 15%. The material was PBMCs from blood, obtained about 24 months after vaccination. Receptor source: a man between 50 and 75 years old who received an inactivated influenza vaccine.

This clonotype turned up a few times. The chain has TRBV9 and TRBJ2-3; 8 nucleotides match TRBD2. The CDR3 loop spans 16 amino acids. CDR1 and CDR2 from the germline V gene are SGDLS and YYNGEE. With 3 bases clipped from V and 0 bases from J, the junction kept 6 bases outside the gene matches. The CDR3 region is CASSARSGASTDTQYF. The CDR3 DNA reads TGTGCCAGCAGCGCCCGTAGCGGGGCGAGCACAGATACGCAGTATTTT.

This chain connects TRBV5-6 to TRBJ2-1; D unclear. The V end was cut by 9 bases, the J end by 3 bases, with 16 bases between. Per the germline V gene, CDR1 is SGHDT and CDR2 is YYEEEE. The CDR3 consists of 14 residues. The CDR3 DNA reads TGTGCCATCGGCCCCCCCCTCTACTACAATGAGCAGTTCTTC. Translation: CAIGPPLYYNEQFF.

This clonotype has more than one count but fewer than ten. The gene calls are TRBV7-9 and TRBJ2-3; 11 nucleotides agree with TRBD2. Germline V lookup: CDR1 SEHNR, CDR2 FQNEAQ (reference sequence). Trimming took 7 bases from V and 1 from J; bases not matched to a gene: 7. This CDR3 contains 16 residues. The CDR3 spells CASTLGTSGGTDTQYF. The CDR3 DNA reads TGTGCCAGCACCCTTGGGACTAGCGGAGGCACAGATACGCAGTATTTT.

This clonotype showed up many times. The chain's CDR3 is CASSLDRTLYF. The DNA of the CDR3 is TGTGCCAGCAGCTTAGACCGGACGTTGTACTTC. The chain uses TRBV7-2 and TRBJ2-7, with D unclear. The germline gives CDR1 SGHTA, CDR2 FQGNSA. V was pared by 1 base and J by 12 bases, with 10 bases between. The CDR3 length is 11 residues.

A few counts support this clonotype. The CDR3 loop is CASSDPPGGRTEAFF. The CDR3, as DNA: TGTGCCAGCAGCGACCCGCCAGGGGGCAGGACTGAAGCTTTCTTT. The rearrangement links TRBV7-9 to TRBJ1-1, with TRBD1 matching 8 bases. CDR1 is SEHNR, CDR2 FQNEAQ, per germline (reference sequence). This CDR3 has 15 residues. The J segment lost 5 bases and the V segment lost 5 bases, leaving 10 bases of the junction unmatched.

This clonotype was counted ten times or more. The rearrangement joins TRBV12-3 or TRBV12-4 to TRBJ1-1; perhaps TRBD1 as D (5 bases). V lost 4 bases and J 7 bases, leaving 10 bases between the germline ends. This CDR3 is 12 amino acids long. CDR3 nucleotides: TGTGCCAGCAGTTCCGCCGGGGGTGAAGCTTTCTTT. Its translation: CASSSAGGEAFF.

There are a few counts of this clonotype. The V call is TRBV29-1, the J call TRBJ2-7; TRBD1 agrees at 7 bases. The CDR3 contains 13 residues. Germline V gene data show CDR1 as SQVTM and CDR2 as ANQGSEA. V trimming: 5 bases; J trimming: 3 bases; junction bases outside the gene matches: 7. CDR3 protein: CSVRDRDIYEQYF. As DNA, the CDR3 is TGCAGCGTTCGGGACAGAGATATCTACGAGCAGTACTTC.

This chain uses TRBV28 with TRBJ2-7, with D maybe TRBD2 (6 bases). CDR3 length: 14 residues. CDR1 and CDR2 (germline): MDHEN, SYDVKM. V gave up 5 bases and J gave up 7 bases, with 18 bases separating them. CDR3 amino acids: CASSLLEGLGEQYF. Written as DNA, the CDR3 is TGTGCCAGCAGTCTTTTGGAGGGATTGGGGGAGCAGTACTTC.

This clonotype was counted a few times. The rearrangement uses TRBV20-1 and TRBJ2-6; D possibly matches TRBD1 or TRBD2 (5 bases each). This CDR3 region has 18 residues. Germline loops: CDR1 DFQATT, CDR2 SNEGSKA (reference sequence). Trimming stripped 5 bases from V and 0 bases from J, with 20 bases between. CDR3: CSAPRQRGVVSGANVLTF. The CDR3 bases are TGCAGTGCTCCCCGACAGCGAGGGGTCGTCTCTGGGGCCAACGTCCTGACTTTC.

This clonotype was seen only a few times. This chain connects TRBV7-8 to TRBJ2-2; D remains unclear. Trimming cost V 1 base and J 1 base, with 16 bases left between them. Germline V gives CDR1 SGHVS, CDR2 FQNEAQ. The CDR3 covers 18 residues. The CDR3 DNA sequence: TGTGCCAGCAGCTTAGTTTCTCTGTTCTACGGGAACACCGGGGAGCTGTTTTTT. Translating gives CASSLVSLFYGNTGELFF.

This clonotype has only a few counts. The genes are TRBV5-1 and TRBJ2-7, with TRBD2 identical over 11 bases. This CDR3 contains 15 residues. J lost 2 bases, V lost 5 bases, and 6 bases had no gene match. CDR1 is SGHRS, CDR2 YFSETQ, per germline. The CDR3 nucleotides are TGCGCCAGCAGGGAAGGGACTAGCGGAACCTACGAGCAGTACTTC. This translates into CASREGTSGTYEQYF.

There are many counts of this clonotype. The chain links TRBV5-1 to TRBJ2-1, with TRBD2 matching 10 bases. The CDR3 extends over 15 amino acids. With V trimmed by 4 bases and J by 9 bases, 10 bases remained unmatched. Germline V gene lookup returns CDR1 SGHRS and CDR2 YFSETQ. DNA for the CDR3: TGCGCCAGCAGCCCTCCAGCGGGGGGGCGTAGTGAGCAGTTCTTC. It yields the protein CASSPPAGGRSEQFF.

This clonotype was detected many times. The V and J genes are TRBV29-1 and TRBJ2-4; D possibly corresponds to TRBD1 (5 bases). V dropped 7 bases and J dropped 8 bases, with 12 bases sitting between them. The CDR3 consists of 11 residues. The germline V gene has CDR1 SQVTM and CDR2 ANQGSEA. DNA for the CDR3: TGCAGCGCCCTTTTAGGGGACATTCAGTACTTC. This gives the protein CSALLGDIQYF.

This clonotype was seen a handful of times. V usage is TRBV20-1 and J usage is TRBJ1-3; D uncertain. The CDR3 has 16 amino acids. Germline CDR1 and CDR2: DFQATT and SNEGSKA (reference sequence). V lost 0 bases and J 0 bases, leaving 12 bases between the germline ends. The DNA of the CDR3 is TGCAGTGCTAGAGATCCGAGGGTGCGCTCTGGAAACACCATATATTTT. Protein sequence: CSARDPRVRSGNTIYF.

This clonotype was counted between two and nine times. This chain links TRBV7-9 with TRBJ2-3; possible D gene TRBD1, 6 bases. The CDR3 spans 15 residues. V gave up 1 base and J gave up 2 bases, with 10 bases separating them. Germline V lookup: CDR1 SEHNR, CDR2 FQNEAQ (reference sequence). The CDR3, as DNA: TGTGCCAGCAGCTTAGGGGGGACAACCACAGATACGCAGTATTTT. As protein: CASSLGGTTTDTQYF.

Turning to this clonotype: A much larger clone lies a single base off, so this may be a read error. This chain uses TRBV20-1 with TRBJ2-2; D call uncertain. The CDR3 covers 12 residues. Germline CDR1 DFQATT, CDR2 SNEGSKA (reference sequence). Trimming removed 3 bases from V and 6 bases from J, with 8 bases in between. The CDR3 here is CSASSGAGELFF. Here the CDR3 DNA reads TGCAGTGCTAGTTCTGGGGCCGGGGAGCTGTTTTTT.

V usage is TRBV7-2 and J usage is TRBJ1-6; unclear D gene. The germline gives CDR1 SGHTA, CDR2 FQGNSA. CDR3 size: 13 residues. The V end was cut by 4 bases, the J end by 6 bases, with 7 bases between. Written as DNA, the CDR3 is TGTGCCAGCAGCTCCACAGTTAATTCACCCCTCCACTTT. Translating gives CASSSTVNSPLHF.

This clonotype was seen at least ten times. The CDR3 DNA reads TGTGCCAGCAGCCGGACAGGGTCCAGCTACGAGCAGTACTTC. It yields the protein CASSRTGSSYEQYF. V usage is TRBV5-8 and J usage is TRBJ2-7; 8 positions agree with TRBD1. Germline CDR1 reads SGHTS; CDR2 reads YDEGEE. V shed 4 bases, J shed 3 bases, and the junction held 6 bases outside the gene matches. This CDR3 region has 14 residues.